The clone carrying this T cell receptor (beta chain) was seen a few times. Its antigen remains unknown. Unique molecular identifiers were attached to individual cDNA molecules during library preparation. Each CDR3 protein is one row after TCRdb ran MiXCR on the RACE reads. The sample includes tens of thousands of distinct CDR3 sequences, 8.5% to 9% of them seen just once. Time point noted: healthy volunteer bleed at 2 weeks. Total RNA was extracted from unfractionated whole blood. The data derive from a study of human T cells and chemical hapten exposure. The overall study: Across samples, TCR yields varied, mostly owing to small differences in pooled library volumes. Notes on the study in general: TCRs above 1 in 1000 frequency did not change with DPC sensitization.

Germline trimming cut 2 bases from V and 7 bases from J; bases unmatched to any gene: 10. CDR1 SGHKS and CDR2 YYEKEE come from the germline V gene (reference sequence). The CDR3 sequence is 16 residues long. The TCR comes from a female donor in good health. Some clones in this sample may be carry-over from other donors' samples. The chain carries TRBV5-5 and TRBJ2-1; 9 nucleotides line up with TRBD2. Sequencing input: whole blood. CDR3: CASSLWTSETWNEQFF. CDR3 DNA: TGTGCCAGCAGCTTATGGACTAGCGAGACTTGGAATGAGCAGTTCTTC.